The 7 T cell receptor beta chains below were found in one sample sequenced in a study of cytomegalovirus exposure and HLA in healthy donors (dated by TCRdb to 2015 to 2018). Receptor amplification or capture employed the immunoSEQ multiplex PCR assay. The multiplex PCR relied on a mix of 60 forward primers for TCR Vbeta segments and 13 reverse primers for TCR Jbeta segments. Not all clones reach the TCRdb copy of this immuneACCESS table, which keeps in-frame sequences only. Checked studies attribute under half of the gap to unresolved V genes and leave the rest unexplained. The sample table contains over 110,000 clones; only one count was recorded for around 82% of them. The ten largest clonotypes hold about 6.8% of the sample. Specimen: PBMCs. Source of these receptors: a woman aged 40 to 50 in good health and CMV-seropositive.

CDR3 DNA sequence: TGCGCCAGCCGACAGGGGGGTCTAGCGGCCTGGTCCTACGAGCAGTACTTC. As protein: CASRQGGLAAWSYEQYF. V is TRBV5-1 and J is TRBJ2-7; 9 nucleotides line up with TRBD1. This CDR3 contains 17 residues. Trimming removed 7 bases from V and 1 base from J; junction bases left unmatched: 15. Germline V lookup: CDR1 SGHRS, CDR2 YFSETQ. The full variable domain, completed using reference TRBV5-1 and TRBJ2-7, is KAGVTQTPRYLIKTRGQQVTLSCSPISGHRSVSWYQQTPGQGLQFLFEYFSETQRNKGNFPGRFSGRQFSNSRSEMNVSTLELGDSALYLCASRQGGLAAWSYEQYFGPGTRLTVT.

This clone was picked up one time. V is TRBV5-8 and J is TRBJ2-7, with 9 bases that match TRBD1. V shed 4 bases and J 5 bases; nucleotides not matched to a gene: 10. In germline, CDR1 is SGHTS, CDR2 YDEGEE. This CDR3 has 15 amino acids. Here the CDR3 reads CASSRPGQGFHEQYF. The CDR3 bases are TGTGCCAGCAGCCGCCCGGGACAGGGATTTCACGAGCAGTACTTC.

The chain carries TRBV7-9 and TRBJ2-5; 7 bases match TRBD2. From germline, CDR1 is SEHNR and CDR2 FQNEAQ (reference sequence). This CDR3 region has 15 residues. The trim removed 3 bases at V and 1 base at J, leaving 5 bases unmatched. The CDR3 spells CASSLGTTFQETQYF. CDR3 DNA sequence: TGTGCCAGCAGCTTGGGGACTACCTTCCAAGAGACCCAGTACTTC.

V usage is TRBV19 and J usage is TRBJ1-1, with a tentative D call TRBD1 (5 bases). Trimming took 4 bases from V and 5 from J, leaving 14 bases between them. This CDR3 has 14 amino acids. Germline assignment: CDR1 LNHDA and CDR2 SQIVND (reference sequence). Here the CDR3 reads CASSRKGAGTEAFF. Here the CDR3 DNA reads TGTGCCAGTAGTAGGAAAGGGGCTGGGACTGAAGCTTTCTTT.

The CDR3 here is CASNKNTEAFF. The CDR3 coding sequence is TGTGCCAGCAATAAGAACACTGAAGCTTTCTTT. This chain uses TRBV6-6 with TRBJ1-1; D remains ambiguous. This CDR3 region has 11 residues. Looked up from germline, CDR1 is MNHNY and CDR2 is SVGAGI (reference sequence). The ends were cut back, 7 bases at V and 1 base at J, with 4 bases in the middle.

This clone was counted once. This chain uses TRBV6-1 with TRBJ1-1, with D hard to call. The ends were cut back, 8 bases at V and 0 bases at J, with 10 bases in the middle. Per germline, CDR1 MNHNS and CDR2 SASEGT. CDR3 size: 13 residues. In DNA form, the CDR3 reads TGTGCCAGCGGTGCCGTTGTGAACACTGAAGCTTTCTTT. Protein product: CASGAVVNTEAFF.

V gene TRBV6-5 combines with J gene TRBJ2-3, with D tentatively TRBD2 (6 bases). Germline CDR1 reads MNHEY; CDR2 reads SVGAGI. CDR3 length: 13 residues. Deletions cut 2 bases from V and 9 bases from J, with 12 bases between. The CDR3 DNA is TGTGCCAGCAGTTACGGGGGGAAGGAAACGCAGTATTTT. Residues: CASSYGGKETQYF.